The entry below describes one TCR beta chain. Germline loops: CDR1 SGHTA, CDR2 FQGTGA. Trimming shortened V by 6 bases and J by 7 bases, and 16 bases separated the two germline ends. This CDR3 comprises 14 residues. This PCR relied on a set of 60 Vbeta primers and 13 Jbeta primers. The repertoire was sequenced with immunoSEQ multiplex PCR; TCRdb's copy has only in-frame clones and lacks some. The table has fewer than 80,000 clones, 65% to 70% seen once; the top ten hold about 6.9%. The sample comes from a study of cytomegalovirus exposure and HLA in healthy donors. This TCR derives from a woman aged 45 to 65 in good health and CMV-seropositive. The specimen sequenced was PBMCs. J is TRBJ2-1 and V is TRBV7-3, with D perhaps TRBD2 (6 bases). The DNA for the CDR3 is TGTGCCAGCAGGCGCACGGGGGTGGAAAATGAGCAGTTCTTC. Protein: CASRRTGVENEQFF.